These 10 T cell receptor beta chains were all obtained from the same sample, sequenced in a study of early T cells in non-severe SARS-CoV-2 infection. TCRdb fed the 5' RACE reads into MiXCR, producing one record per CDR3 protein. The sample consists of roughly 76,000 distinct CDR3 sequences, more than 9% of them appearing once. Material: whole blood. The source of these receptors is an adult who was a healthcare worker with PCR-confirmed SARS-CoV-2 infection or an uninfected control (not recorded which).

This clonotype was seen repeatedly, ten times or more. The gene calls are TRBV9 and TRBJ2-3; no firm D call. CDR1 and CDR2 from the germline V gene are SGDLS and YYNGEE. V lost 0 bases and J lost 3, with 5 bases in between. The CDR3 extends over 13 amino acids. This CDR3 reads CASSVVGTDTQYF. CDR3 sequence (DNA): TGTGCCAGCAGCGTAGTGGGGACAGATACGCAGTATTTT.

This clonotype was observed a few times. The CDR3 loop is CASSLELAGYNEQFF. In DNA, the CDR3 is TGTGCCAGCAGCTTAGAACTAGCGGGATACAATGAGCAGTTCTTC. The V call is TRBV7-9, the J call TRBJ2-1; 10 nucleotides agree with TRBD2. The CDR3 contains 15 residues. Trimming at V came to 1 base and at J to 4 bases, leaving 1 base not matched to a gene. Germline CDR1 reads SEHNR; CDR2 reads FQNEAQ (reference sequence).

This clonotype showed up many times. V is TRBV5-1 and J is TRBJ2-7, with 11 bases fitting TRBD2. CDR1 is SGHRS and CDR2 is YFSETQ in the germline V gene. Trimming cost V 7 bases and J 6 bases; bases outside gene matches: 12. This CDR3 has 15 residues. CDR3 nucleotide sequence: TGCGCCAGCTGGGCTGCGACTAGCGGGGTCGGCGAGCAGTACTTC. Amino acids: CASWAATSGVGEQYF. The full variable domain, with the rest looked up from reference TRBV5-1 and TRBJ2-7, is KAGVTQTPRYLIKTRGQQVTLSCSPISGHRSVSWYQQTPGQGLQFLFEYFSETQRNKGNFPGRFSGRQFSNSRSEMNVSTLELGDSALYLCASWAATSGVGEQYFGPGTRLTVT.

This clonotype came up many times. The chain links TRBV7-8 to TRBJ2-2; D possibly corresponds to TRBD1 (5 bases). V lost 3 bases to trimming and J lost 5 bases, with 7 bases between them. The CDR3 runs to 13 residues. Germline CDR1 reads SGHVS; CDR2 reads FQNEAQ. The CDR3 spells CASSLQGTGELFF. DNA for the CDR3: TGTGCCAGCAGCTTGCAGGGAACCGGGGAGCTGTTTTTT.

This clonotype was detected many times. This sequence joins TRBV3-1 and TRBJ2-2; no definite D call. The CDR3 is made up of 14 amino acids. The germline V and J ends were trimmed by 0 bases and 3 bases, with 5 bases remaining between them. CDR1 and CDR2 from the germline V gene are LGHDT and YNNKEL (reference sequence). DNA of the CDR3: TGTGCCAGCAGCCAAGAGGGGTACACCGGGGAGCTGTTTTTT. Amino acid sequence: CASSQEGYTGELFF. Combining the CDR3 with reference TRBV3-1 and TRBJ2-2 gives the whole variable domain DTAVSQTPKYLVTQMGNDKSIKCEQNLGHDTMYWYKQDSKKFLKIMFSYNNKELIINETVPNRFSPKSPDKAHLNLHINSLELGDSAVYFCASSQEGYTGELFFGEGSRLTVL.

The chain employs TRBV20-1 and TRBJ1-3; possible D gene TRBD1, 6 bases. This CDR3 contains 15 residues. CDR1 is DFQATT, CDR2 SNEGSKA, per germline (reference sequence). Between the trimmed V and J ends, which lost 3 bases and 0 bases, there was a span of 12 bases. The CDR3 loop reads CSASGQGISGNTIYF. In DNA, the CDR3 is TGCAGTGCTAGTGGTCAGGGGATCTCTGGAAACACCATATATTTT.

The DNA for the CDR3 is TGTGCCAGCAGCTCAGGGGGACACGCAGGGGAAAAACTGTTTTTT. Its protein is CASSSGGHAGEKLFF. The chain is built from TRBV7-9 and TRBJ1-4, with TRBD1 matching 7 bases. CDR3 length: 15 residues. V lost 4 bases to trimming and J lost 8 bases; unmatched junction nucleotides: 10. Per the germline V gene, CDR1 is SEHNR and CDR2 is FQNEAQ (reference sequence).

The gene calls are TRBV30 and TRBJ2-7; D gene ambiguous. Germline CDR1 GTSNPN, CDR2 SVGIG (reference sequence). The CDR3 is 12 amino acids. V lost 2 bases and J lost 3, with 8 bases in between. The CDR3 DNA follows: TGTGCCTGGAGTTACCGCCTCTACGAGCAGTACTTC. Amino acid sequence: CAWSYRLYEQYF. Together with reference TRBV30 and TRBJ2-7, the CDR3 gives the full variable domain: SQTIHQWPATLVQPVGSPLSLECTVEGTSNPNLYWYRQAAGRGLQLLFYSVGIGQISSEVPQNLSASRPQDRQFILSSKKLLLSDSGFYLCAWSYRLYEQYFGPGTRLTVT.

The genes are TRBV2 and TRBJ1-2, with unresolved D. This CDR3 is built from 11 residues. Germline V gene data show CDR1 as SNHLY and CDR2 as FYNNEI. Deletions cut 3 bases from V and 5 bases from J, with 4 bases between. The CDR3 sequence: CASSENYGYTF. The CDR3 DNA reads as TGTGCCAGCAGTGAGAATTATGGCTACACCTTC. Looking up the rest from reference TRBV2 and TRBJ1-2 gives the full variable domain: EPEVTQTPSHQVTQMGQEVILRCVPISNHLYFYWYRQILGQKVEFLVSFYNNEISEKSEIFDDQFSVERPDGSNFTLKIRSTKLEDSAMYFCASSENYGYTFGSGTRLTVV.

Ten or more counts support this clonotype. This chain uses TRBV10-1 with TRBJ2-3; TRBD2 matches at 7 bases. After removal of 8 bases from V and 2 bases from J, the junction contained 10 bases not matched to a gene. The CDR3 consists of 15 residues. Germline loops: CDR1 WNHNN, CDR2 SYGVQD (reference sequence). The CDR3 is CASAPGGRPTDTQYF. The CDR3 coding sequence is TGCGCCAGCGCGCCGGGCGGGAGACCCACAGATACGCAGTATTTT.